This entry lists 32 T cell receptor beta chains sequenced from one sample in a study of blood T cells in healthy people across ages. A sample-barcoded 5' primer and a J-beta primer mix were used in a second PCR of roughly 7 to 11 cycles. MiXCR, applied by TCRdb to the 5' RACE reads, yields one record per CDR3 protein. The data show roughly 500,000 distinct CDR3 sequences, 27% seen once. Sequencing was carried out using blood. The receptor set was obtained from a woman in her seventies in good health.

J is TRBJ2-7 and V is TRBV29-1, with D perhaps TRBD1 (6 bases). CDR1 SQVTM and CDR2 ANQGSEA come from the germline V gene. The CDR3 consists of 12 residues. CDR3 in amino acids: CCARRGTYEQYF. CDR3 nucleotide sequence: TGCTGCGCCCGCAGGGGAACCTACGAGCAGTACTTC.

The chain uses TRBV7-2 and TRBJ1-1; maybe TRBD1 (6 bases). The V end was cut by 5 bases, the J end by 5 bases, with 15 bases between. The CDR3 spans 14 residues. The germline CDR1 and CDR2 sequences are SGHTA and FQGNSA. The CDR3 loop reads CASSRLQGTTEAFF. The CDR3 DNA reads TGTGCCAGCAGCCGGCTACAGGGTACAACTGAAGCTTTCTTT. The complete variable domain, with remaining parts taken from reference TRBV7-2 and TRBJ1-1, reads GAGVSQSPSNKVTEKGKDVELRCDPISGHTALYWYRQSLGQGLEFLIYFQGNSAPDKSGLPSDRFSAERTGGSVSTLTIQRTQQEDSAVYLCASSRLQGTTEAFFGQGTRLTVV.

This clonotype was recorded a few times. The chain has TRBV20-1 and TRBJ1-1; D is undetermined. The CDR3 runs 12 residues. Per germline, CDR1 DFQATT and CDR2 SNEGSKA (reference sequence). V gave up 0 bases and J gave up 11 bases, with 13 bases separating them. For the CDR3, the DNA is TGCAGTGCTAGAGACCTATCACGCGGGGCTTTCTTT. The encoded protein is CSARDLSRGAFF.

CDR3: CSARDPSRGVTDTQYF. CDR3 bases: TGCAGTGCTAGAGACCCCTCTAGGGGGGTCACAGATACGCAGTATTTT. The chain joins TRBV20-1 to TRBJ2-3; D tentatively reads TRBD1 or TRBD2 (6 bases each). The CDR3 extends over 16 amino acids. The germline gives CDR1 DFQATT, CDR2 SNEGSKA (reference sequence). V dropped 0 bases and J dropped 2 bases, with 15 bases sitting between them.

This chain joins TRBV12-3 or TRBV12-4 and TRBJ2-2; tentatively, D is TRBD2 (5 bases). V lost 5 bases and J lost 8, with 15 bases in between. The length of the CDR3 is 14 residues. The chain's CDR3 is CASSLMDSSGELFF. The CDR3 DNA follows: TGTGCCAGCAGTCTGATGGACTCGTCTGGGGAGCTGTTTTTT.

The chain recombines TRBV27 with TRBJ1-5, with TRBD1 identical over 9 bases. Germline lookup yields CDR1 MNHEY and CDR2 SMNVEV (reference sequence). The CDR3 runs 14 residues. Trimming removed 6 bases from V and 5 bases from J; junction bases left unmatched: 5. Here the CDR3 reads CASSRGTGYQPQHF. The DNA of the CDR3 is TGTGCCAGCAGCCGGGGGACAGGGTATCAGCCCCAGCATTTT.

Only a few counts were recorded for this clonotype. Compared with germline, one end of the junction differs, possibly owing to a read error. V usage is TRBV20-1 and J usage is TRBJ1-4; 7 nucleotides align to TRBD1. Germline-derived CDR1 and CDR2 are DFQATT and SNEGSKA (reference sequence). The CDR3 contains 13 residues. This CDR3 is CGASTGPNEKLFF. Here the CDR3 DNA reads TGCGGTGCTTCGACAGGGCCAAATGAAAAACTGTTTTTT.

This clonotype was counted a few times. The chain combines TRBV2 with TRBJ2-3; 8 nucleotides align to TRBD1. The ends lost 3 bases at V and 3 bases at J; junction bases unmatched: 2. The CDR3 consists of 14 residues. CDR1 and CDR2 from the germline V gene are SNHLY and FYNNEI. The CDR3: CASSDRGPTDTQYF. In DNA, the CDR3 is TGTGCCAGCAGTGACAGGGGGCCGACAGATACGCAGTATTTT. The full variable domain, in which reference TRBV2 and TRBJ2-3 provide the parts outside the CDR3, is EPEVTQTPSHQVTQMGQEVILRCVPISNHLYFYWYRQILGQKVEFLVSFYNNEISEKSEIFDDQFSVERPDGSNFTLKIRSTKLEDSAMYFCASSDRGPTDTQYFGPGTRLTVL.

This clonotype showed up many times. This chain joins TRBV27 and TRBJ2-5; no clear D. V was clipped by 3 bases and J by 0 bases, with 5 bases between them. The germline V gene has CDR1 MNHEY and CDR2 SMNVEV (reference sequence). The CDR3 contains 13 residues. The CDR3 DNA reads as TGTGCCAGCAGTTTGCGCAACCAAGAGACCCAGTACTTC. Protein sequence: CASSLRNQETQYF.

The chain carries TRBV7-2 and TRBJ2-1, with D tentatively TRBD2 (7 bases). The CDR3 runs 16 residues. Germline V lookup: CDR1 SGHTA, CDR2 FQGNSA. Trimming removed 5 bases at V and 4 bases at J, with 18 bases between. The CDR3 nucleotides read TGTGCCAGCAGCGCCCGGGGGGCACTTGGATACAATGAGCAGTTCTTC. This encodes CASSARGALGYNEQFF.

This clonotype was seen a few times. The CDR3 DNA follows: TGTGCCAGCAGTTCCGTCGAGCAGTTCTTC. Protein product: CASSSVEQFF. The chain couples TRBV2 to TRBJ2-1, with unresolved D. Looked up from germline, CDR1 is SNHLY and CDR2 is FYNNEI. This CDR3 region has 10 residues. V lost 5 bases and J 10 bases, leaving 6 bases between the germline ends. Drawing the rest from reference TRBV2 and TRBJ2-1, the complete variable domain is EPEVTQTPSHQVTQMGQEVILRCVPISNHLYFYWYRQILGQKVEFLVSFYNNEISEKSEIFDDQFSVERPDGSNFTLKIRSTKLEDSAMYFCASSSVEQFFGPGTRLTVL.

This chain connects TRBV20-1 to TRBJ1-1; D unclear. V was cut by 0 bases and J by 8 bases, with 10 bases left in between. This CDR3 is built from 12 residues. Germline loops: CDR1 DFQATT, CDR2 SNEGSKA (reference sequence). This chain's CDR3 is CSAREHSLEAFF. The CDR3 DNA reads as TGCAGTGCTAGAGAACACTCACTAGAAGCTTTCTTT.

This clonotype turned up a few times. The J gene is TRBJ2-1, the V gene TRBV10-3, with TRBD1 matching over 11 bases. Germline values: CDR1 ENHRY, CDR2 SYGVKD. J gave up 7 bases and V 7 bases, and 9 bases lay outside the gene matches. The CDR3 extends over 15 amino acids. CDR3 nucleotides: TGTGCCATCAACCCGGGACAGGGGGTGCAGAATGAGCAGTTCTTC. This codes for CAINPGQGVQNEQFF.

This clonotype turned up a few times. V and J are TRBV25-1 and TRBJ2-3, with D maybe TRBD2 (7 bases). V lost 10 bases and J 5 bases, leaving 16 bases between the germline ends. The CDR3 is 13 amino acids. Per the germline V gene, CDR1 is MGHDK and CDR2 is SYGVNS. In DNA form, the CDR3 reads TGTGCCACCACCTGGGGGGGCCAAGATACGCAGTATTTT. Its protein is CATTWGGQDTQYF.

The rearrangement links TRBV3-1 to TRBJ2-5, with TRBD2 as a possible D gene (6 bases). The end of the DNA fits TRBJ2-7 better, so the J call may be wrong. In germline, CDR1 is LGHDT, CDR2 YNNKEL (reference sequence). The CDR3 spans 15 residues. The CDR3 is CASSQASGPPYEQYF. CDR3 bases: TGTGCCAGCAGCCAGGCCAGCGGGCCCCCCTACGAGCAGTACTTC.

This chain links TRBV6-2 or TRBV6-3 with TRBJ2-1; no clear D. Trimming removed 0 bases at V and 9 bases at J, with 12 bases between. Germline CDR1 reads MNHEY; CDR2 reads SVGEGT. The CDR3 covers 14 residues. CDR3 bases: TGTGCCAGCAGTTACTCGAGTGCGAAGGGTGAGCAGTTCTTC. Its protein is CASSYSSAKGEQFF.

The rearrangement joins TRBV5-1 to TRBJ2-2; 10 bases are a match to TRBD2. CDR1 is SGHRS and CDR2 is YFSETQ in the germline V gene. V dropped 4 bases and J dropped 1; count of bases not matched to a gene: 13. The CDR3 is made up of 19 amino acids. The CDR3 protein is CASSKSGGASVGNTGELFF. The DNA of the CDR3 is TGCGCCAGCAGCAAGAGCGGGGGGGCCTCGGTAGGGAACACCGGGGAGCTGTTTTTT.

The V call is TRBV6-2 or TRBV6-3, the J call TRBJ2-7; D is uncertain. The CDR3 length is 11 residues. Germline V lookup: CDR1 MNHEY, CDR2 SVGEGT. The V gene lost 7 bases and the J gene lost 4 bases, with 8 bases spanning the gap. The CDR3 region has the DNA TGTGCCAGCACCGACCGGTACGAGCAGTACTTC. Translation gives CASTDRYEQYF.

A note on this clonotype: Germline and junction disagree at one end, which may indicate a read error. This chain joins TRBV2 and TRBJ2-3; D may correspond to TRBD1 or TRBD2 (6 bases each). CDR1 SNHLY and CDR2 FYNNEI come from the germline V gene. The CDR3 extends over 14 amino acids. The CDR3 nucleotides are TGTGCCAGGAAAGGGGGGCTTAGCACAGATGCGCAGTATTTT. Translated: CARKGGLSTDAQYF.

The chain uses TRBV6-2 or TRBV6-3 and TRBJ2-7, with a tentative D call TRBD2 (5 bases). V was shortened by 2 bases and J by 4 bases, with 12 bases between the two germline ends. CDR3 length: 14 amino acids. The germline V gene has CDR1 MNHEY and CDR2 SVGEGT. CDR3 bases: TGTGCCAGCAGTTACGGACTGGGTGGATACGAGCAGTACTTC. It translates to CASSYGLGGYEQYF.

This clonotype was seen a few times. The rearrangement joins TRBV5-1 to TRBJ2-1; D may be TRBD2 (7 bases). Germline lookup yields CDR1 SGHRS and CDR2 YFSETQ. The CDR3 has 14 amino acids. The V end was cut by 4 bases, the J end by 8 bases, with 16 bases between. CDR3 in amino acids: CASSPKGGPHEQFF. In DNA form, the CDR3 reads TGCGCCAGCAGCCCCAAGGGGGGGCCTCATGAGCAGTTCTTC.

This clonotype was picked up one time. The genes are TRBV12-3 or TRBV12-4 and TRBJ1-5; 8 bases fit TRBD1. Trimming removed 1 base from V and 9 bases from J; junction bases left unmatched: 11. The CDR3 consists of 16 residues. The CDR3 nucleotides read TGTGCCAGCAGTTTAGGGACCGGGACAGGCAGGATGCCCCAGCATTTT. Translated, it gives CASSLGTGTGRMPQHF.

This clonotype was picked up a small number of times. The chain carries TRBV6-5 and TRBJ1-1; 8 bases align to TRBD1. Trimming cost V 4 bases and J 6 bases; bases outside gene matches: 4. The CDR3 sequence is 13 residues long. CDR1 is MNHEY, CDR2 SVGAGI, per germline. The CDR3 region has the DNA TGTGCCAGCAGTTCGGGACAGGCCCCTGAAGCTTTCTTT. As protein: CASSSGQAPEAFF.

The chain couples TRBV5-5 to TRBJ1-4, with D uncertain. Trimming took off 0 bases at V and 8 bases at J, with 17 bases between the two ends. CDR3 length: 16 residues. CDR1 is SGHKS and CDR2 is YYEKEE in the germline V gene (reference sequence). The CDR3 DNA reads TGTGCCAGCAGCTTGGCGATCGGGAGGTTAGAGGAAAAACTGTTTTTT. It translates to CASSLAIGRLEEKLFF.

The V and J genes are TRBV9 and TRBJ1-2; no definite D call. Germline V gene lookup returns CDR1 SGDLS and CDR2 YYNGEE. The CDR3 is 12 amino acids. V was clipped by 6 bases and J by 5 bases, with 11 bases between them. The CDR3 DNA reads TGTGCCAGCAAGGGTTCTTCTTATGGCTACACCTTC. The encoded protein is CASKGSSYGYTF.

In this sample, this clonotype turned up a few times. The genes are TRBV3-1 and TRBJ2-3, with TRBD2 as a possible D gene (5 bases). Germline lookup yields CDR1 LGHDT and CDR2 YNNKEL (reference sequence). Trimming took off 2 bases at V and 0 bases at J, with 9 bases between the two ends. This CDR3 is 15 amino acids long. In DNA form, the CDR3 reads TGTGCCAGCAGCCAATTGTCGGGGAGCACAGATACGCAGTATTTT. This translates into CASSQLSGSTDTQYF.

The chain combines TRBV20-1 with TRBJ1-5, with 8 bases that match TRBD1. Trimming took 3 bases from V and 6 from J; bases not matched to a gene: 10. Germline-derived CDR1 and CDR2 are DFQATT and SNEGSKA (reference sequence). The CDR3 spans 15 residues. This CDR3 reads CSARILDRAAQPQHF. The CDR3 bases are TGCAGTGCTAGGATCTTGGACAGGGCGGCTCAGCCCCAGCATTTT.

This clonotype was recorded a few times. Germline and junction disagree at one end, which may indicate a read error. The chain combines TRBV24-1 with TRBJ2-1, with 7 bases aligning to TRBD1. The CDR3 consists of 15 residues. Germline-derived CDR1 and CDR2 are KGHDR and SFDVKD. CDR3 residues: CATSDNRGSNNEQFF. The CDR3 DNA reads TGTGCCACCAGTGATAACAGGGGCTCCAACAATGAGCAGTTCTTC.

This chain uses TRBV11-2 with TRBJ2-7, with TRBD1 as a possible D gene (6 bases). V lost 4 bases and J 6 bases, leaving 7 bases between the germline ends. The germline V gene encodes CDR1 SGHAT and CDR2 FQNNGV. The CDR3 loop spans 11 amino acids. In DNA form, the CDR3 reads TGTGCCAGCAGCTACAGGGTCGAGCAGTACTTC. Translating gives CASSYRVEQYF. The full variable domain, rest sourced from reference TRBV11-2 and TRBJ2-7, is EAGVAQSPRYKIIEKRQSVAFWCNPISGHATLYWYQQILGQGPKLLIQFQNNGVVDDSQLPKDRFSAERLKGVDSTLKIQPAKLEDSAVYLCASSYRVEQYFGPGTRLTVT.

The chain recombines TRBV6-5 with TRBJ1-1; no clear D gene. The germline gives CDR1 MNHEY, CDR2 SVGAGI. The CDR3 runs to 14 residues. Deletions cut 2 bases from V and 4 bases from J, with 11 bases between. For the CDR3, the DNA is TGTGCCAGCAGTTACCAAGGAGTTGGCACTGAAGCTTTCTTT. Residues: CASSYQGVGTEAFF.

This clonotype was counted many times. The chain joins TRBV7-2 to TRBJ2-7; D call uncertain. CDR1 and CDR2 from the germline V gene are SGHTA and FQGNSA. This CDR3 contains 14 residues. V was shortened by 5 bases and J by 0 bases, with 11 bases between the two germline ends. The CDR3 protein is CASSPRPGSYEQYF. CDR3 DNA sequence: TGTGCCAGCAGCCCCCGACCGGGCTCCTACGAGCAGTACTTC.

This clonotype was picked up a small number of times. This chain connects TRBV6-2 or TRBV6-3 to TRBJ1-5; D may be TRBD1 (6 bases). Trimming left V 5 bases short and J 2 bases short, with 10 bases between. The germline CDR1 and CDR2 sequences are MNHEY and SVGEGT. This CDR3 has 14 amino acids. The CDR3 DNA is TGTGCCAGCAGTAGACAGGCGGGCAATCAGCCCCAGCATTTT. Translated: CASSRQAGNQPQHF.